This T cell receptor beta chain is drawn from a study of blood T cell repertoires in COVID-19. Study-level information: Donors in Cohort 3 counted as recovered after two negative PCRs, clearance, or symptom resolution. Both acute and convalescent COVID-19 samples were obtained from the United States, Italy and Spain.

Clinical history reported by participants formed the basis on which cohorts were assigned. The CDR3 length is 15 residues. Germline CDR1 MDHEN, CDR2 SYDVKM. V lost 5 bases, J lost 5 bases, and 18 bases lay in between. Under the authors' procedure: Nucleated cell number was recorded as an estimate derived from reference gene primer amplification. Sequenced by immunoSEQ multiplex PCR; TCRdb stores in-frame clones only, minus some. Clone size and the V and J calls come from that table; the DNA yielded D and trimming. Here the sample spans some 200,000 clones, about nine tenths being singletons. The chain joins TRBV28 to TRBJ1-2, with a weak D call TRBD1 (5 bases). The TCR sequence derives from a woman aged 50 to 60 in a cohort exposed to, infected with or recovered from COVID-19 (not recorded which). The sequenced material came from PBMCs or T cells enriched from blood (not recorded which). The CDR3 nucleotides read TGTGCCAGCAGTACTGGGTTCAGAGGGACTTATGGCTACACCTTC. Translated: CASSTGFRGTYGYTF.